The 20 T cell receptor beta chains given below trace back to one sample, sequenced in a study of blood T cells in healthy people across ages. The use of a sample-barcoded 5' primer and a J-beta primer mix characterized a second PCR of roughly 7 to 12 cycles. TCRdb re-called the 5' RACE reads with MiXCR, one entry per CDR3 protein. Among roughly 800,000 distinct CDR3 sequences listed, 20% to 25% were seen once. The same sample was also studied in work on T cells of mothers and their children.

The sequencing sample was made of blood. The receptors come from a boy aged 5-17 years in good health.

The rearrangement links TRBV20-1 to TRBJ2-1; 10 bases are a match to TRBD2. The length of the CDR3 is 15 residues. The germline V gene encodes CDR1 DFQATT and CDR2 SNEGSKA (reference sequence). V was pared by 6 bases and J by 7 bases, with 12 bases of the junction left unmatched. CDR3 in DNA: TGCAGTGCCCCCATCCCAGCGGGGGGGCGAAATGAGCAGTTCTTC. Protein product: CSAPIPAGGRNEQFF.

This clonotype showed up just a few times. The chain combines TRBV4-3 with TRBJ1-4; D unresolved. V lost 4 bases and J lost 0, with 12 bases in between. Per germline, CDR1 LGHNA and CDR2 YSLEER. This CDR3 has 16 residues. The CDR3 DNA sequence: TGCGCCAGCAGCCCTACGGACGGGGCAACTAATGAAAAACTGTTTTTT. It encodes CASSPTDGATNEKLFF.

This rearrangement joins TRBV28 to TRBJ2-1, with 9 bases identical to TRBD2. The V and J ends lost 6 bases and 6 bases, in that order; junction bases with no gene match: 3. The CDR3 extends over 13 amino acids. Germline V CDR1 and CDR2: MDHEN, SYDVKM. The CDR3 sequence: CASRGTSLNEQFF. The CDR3 DNA sequence: TGTGCCAGCAGAGGGACTAGCCTCAATGAGCAGTTCTTC.

The J gene is TRBJ2-1, the V gene TRBV27; D might be TRBD2 (6 bases). This CDR3 has 14 residues. In germline, CDR1 is MNHEY, CDR2 SMNVEV (reference sequence). Deletions cut 4 bases from V and 4 bases from J, with 11 bases between. CDR3 sequence reads: CASSSPAGYNEQFF. CDR3 nucleotide sequence: TGTGCCAGCAGTTCCCCCGCGGGGTACAATGAGCAGTTCTTC.

The chain links TRBV27 to TRBJ2-1; D is possibly TRBD2 (6 bases). CDR3 length equals 13 residues. Germline V gives CDR1 MNHEY, CDR2 SMNVEV (reference sequence). V was clipped by 6 bases and J by 8 bases, with 14 bases between them. The CDR3 spells CASRRTSWDEQFF. The CDR3 nucleotides are TGTGCCAGCAGAAGAACTAGCTGGGATGAGCAGTTCTTC.

This clonotype was seen only a few times. The chain is built from TRBV5-1 and TRBJ1-4; D is undetermined. CDR3 length: 13 residues. From germline, CDR1 is SGHRS and CDR2 YFSETQ. V shed 0 bases and J shed 6 bases, with 6 bases lying between them. CDR3 coding DNA: TGCGCCAGCAGCTTGGCTCTAGATGAAAAACTGTTTTTT. Translation: CASSLALDEKLFF.

This clonotype has more than one count but fewer than ten. The V and J genes are TRBV29-1 and TRBJ1-1; possibly TRBD1 for D (6 bases). This CDR3 spans 15 amino acids. V was clipped by 7 bases and J by 1 base, with 19 bases between them. The V gene's germline CDR1 is SQVTM and CDR2 ANQGSEA. This CDR3 reads CSADGGQAENTEAFF. In nucleotides, the CDR3 is TGCAGCGCCGACGGGGGCCAGGCGGAGAACACTGAAGCTTTCTTT. Supplemented by reference TRBV29-1 and TRBJ1-1, the full variable domain reads SAVISQKPSRDICQRGTSLTIQCQVDSQVTMMFWYRQQPGQSLTLIATANQGSEATYESGFVIDKFPISRPNLTFSTLTVSNMSPEDSSIYLCSADGGQAENTEAFFGQGTRLTVV.

This clonotype was seen only a few times. This sequence joins TRBV4-2 and TRBJ2-5; possibly TRBD2 for D (7 bases). V lost 1 base and J lost 9, with 21 bases in between. The CDR3 has 16 amino acids. From germline, CDR1 is LGHNA and CDR2 YNFKEQ. The CDR3 protein is CASSQGVGRGDRAQYF. CDR3 coding DNA: TGTGCCAGCAGCCAAGGAGTAGGGAGGGGGGATCGGGCCCAGTACTTC.

This clonotype occurred a few times. The chain links TRBV29-1 to TRBJ2-7, with D unresolved. This CDR3 spans 11 amino acids. The germline V gene encodes CDR1 SQVTM and CDR2 ANQGSEA. The V and J ends lost 4 bases and 7 bases respectively, with 11 bases between them. CDR3 region: CSVVESTEQYF. CDR3 nucleotides: TGCAGCGTTGTGGAATCTACGGAGCAGTACTTC.

V is TRBV28 and J is TRBJ2-5; D not certain. This CDR3 contains 14 residues. V lost 7 bases and J lost 7, with 19 bases in between. Germline values: CDR1 MDHEN, CDR2 SYDVKM. The CDR3 is CASNKPDPGGTQYF. The CDR3 DNA sequence: TGTGCCAGCAATAAACCAGATCCCGGTGGGACCCAGTACTTC.

This clonotype was observed many times. The chain combines TRBV29-1 with TRBJ2-1; D is perhaps TRBD1 (6 bases). V lost 7 bases and J lost 5, with 12 bases in between. There are 12 residues in the CDR3. The germline V gene has CDR1 SQVTM and CDR2 ANQGSEA. The CDR3 reads CSARGSNNEQFF. The CDR3 DNA follows: TGCAGCGCAAGGGGGAGCAACAATGAGCAGTTCTTC.

This clonotype has a handful of counts. The chain recombines TRBV11-1 with TRBJ2-3, with D perhaps matching TRBD2 (6 bases). V was pared by 3 bases and J by 4 bases, with 14 bases between. CDR1 SGHAT and CDR2 FQDESV come from the germline V gene (reference sequence). The CDR3 totals 15 residues. Here the CDR3 DNA reads TGTGCCAGCAGCTTCACTAGCTTGGGTTCAGATACGCAGTATTTT. Amino acid sequence: CASSFTSLGSDTQYF.

CDR3 DNA: TGCAGTGCTAGTTTCGGGACACAACATGAGCAGTTCTTC. This codes for CSASFGTQHEQFF. This sequence joins TRBV20-1 and TRBJ2-1; D is perhaps TRBD1 (6 bases). Trimming shortened V by 3 bases and J by 8 bases, and 14 bases separated the two germline ends. Germline loops: CDR1 DFQATT, CDR2 SNEGSKA (reference sequence). The CDR3 totals 13 residues.

The rearrangement joins TRBV4-2 to TRBJ2-7, with D possibly TRBD1 on 5 matching bases. CDR1 and CDR2 from the germline V gene are LGHNA and YNFKEQ. V was trimmed by 0 bases and J by 2 bases, leaving 11 bases between them. CDR3 length: 15 residues. CDR3 nucleotides: TGTGCCAGCAGCCAAGATTCAGGGTTGGCCTACGAGCAGTACTTC. Protein: CASSQDSGLAYEQYF.

V usage is TRBV28 and J usage is TRBJ2-5, with 7 bases aligning to TRBD2. The J call is in doubt because the DNA end fits TRBJ2-1 better. The germline V gene has CDR1 MDHEN and CDR2 SYDVKM. The CDR3 has 17 amino acids. The DNA for the CDR3 is TGTGCCAGCAGATCCTGGCCTAGCGGCACATCGTACAATGAGCAGTTCTTC. Protein sequence: CASRSWPSGTSYNEQFF.

This clonotype came up a few times. This sequence joins TRBV12-3 or TRBV12-4 and TRBJ1-1; D is unclear. The length of the CDR3 is 12 residues. Trimming took off 2 bases at V and 12 bases at J, with 13 bases between the two ends. CDR3 loop: CASSLLRFRTFF. CDR3 nucleotides: TGTGCCAGCAGTTTATTAAGGTTTAGGACTTTCTTT.

The chain couples TRBV6-1 to TRBJ2-5, with 8 bases identical to TRBD2. The J call may be in error: the DNA end matches TRBJ2-1 better. Germline CDR1 is MNHNS and CDR2 is SASEGT. The CDR3 has 16 amino acids. The CDR3 DNA follows: TGTGCCAGCACCCGCAAAGCGGGGGATTTGTACAATGAGCAGTTCTTC. Translation: CASTRKAGDLYNEQFF.

The V and J genes are TRBV5-1 and TRBJ2-6; 9 bases are a match to TRBD1. The V gene end was trimmed by 3 bases and the J gene end by 2 bases; junction bases not matched to a gene: 9. Germline-derived CDR1 and CDR2 are SGHRS and YFSETQ. There are 18 residues in the CDR3. The CDR3 DNA is TGCGCCAGCAGCTGGATCCGGGACAGGGTTACTGGGGCCAACGTCCTGACTTTC. It is translated as CASSWIRDRVTGANVLTF. The variable domain in full, completed from reference TRBV5-1 and TRBJ2-6, reads KAGVTQTPRYLIKTRGQQVTLSCSPISGHRSVSWYQQTPGQGLQFLFEYFSETQRNKGNFPGRFSGRQFSNSRSEMNVSTLELGDSALYLCASSWIRDRVTGANVLTFGAGSRLTVL.

J is TRBJ2-5 and V is TRBV5-1; D remains ambiguous. The last part of the DNA fits TRBJ2-7 better; the J call may be wrong. Looked up from germline, CDR1 is SGHRS and CDR2 is YFSETQ. The CDR3 has 14 residues. The CDR3 nucleotides are TGCGCCAGCAGCCCCTCCCCTCCCTCCTACGAGCAGTACTTC. It is translated as CASSPSPPSYEQYF.

V is TRBV7-8 and J is TRBJ1-4, with a tentative D call TRBD1 (5 bases). Between the trimmed V and J ends, which lost 5 bases and 6 bases, there was a span of 16 bases. The CDR3 is 15 residues long. CDR1 is SGHVS and CDR2 is FQNEAQ in the germline V gene. CDR3 in amino acids: CASSAEGMGDEKLFF. The CDR3 coding sequence is TGTGCCAGCAGCGCGGAGGGAATGGGGGATGAAAAACTGTTTTTT.